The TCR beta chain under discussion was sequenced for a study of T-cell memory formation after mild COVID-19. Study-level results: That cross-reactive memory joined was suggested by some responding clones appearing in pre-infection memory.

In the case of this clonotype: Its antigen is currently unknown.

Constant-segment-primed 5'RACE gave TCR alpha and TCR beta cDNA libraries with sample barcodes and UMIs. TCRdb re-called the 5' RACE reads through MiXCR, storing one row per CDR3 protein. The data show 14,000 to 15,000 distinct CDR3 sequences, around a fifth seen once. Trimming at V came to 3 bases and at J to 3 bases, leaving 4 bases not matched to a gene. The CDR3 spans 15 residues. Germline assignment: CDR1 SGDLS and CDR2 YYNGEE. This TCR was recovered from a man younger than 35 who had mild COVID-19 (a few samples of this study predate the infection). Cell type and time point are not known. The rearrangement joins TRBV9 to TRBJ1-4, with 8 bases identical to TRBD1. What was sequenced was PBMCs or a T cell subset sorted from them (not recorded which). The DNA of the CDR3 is TGTGCCAGCAGCGACCCGGGACAGGCTAATGAAAAACTGTTTTTT. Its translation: CASSDPGQANEKLFF.